The T cell receptor (beta chain) described here comes from a study of blood T cell repertoires in COVID-19. J lost 7 bases, V lost 10 bases, and 12 bases had no gene match. The CDR3 is 14 residues long. CDR1 is LNHDA, CDR2 SQIVND, per germline (reference sequence). Clones were sequenced by immunoSEQ multiplex PCR, and TCRdb holds only the in-frame ones, with some missing. This table holds 250,000 to 300,000 clones, roughly 79% found once. The chain couples TRBV19 to TRBJ1-3; 8 nucleotides line up with TRBD1. Input material: peripheral blood. This clonotype originated in a woman between 55 and 75 years old with active or convalescent COVID-19. The DNA of the CDR3 is TGTGCCACCACCGACAGGGGACCGTGGAACACCATATATTTT. Protein product: CATTDRGPWNTIYF.